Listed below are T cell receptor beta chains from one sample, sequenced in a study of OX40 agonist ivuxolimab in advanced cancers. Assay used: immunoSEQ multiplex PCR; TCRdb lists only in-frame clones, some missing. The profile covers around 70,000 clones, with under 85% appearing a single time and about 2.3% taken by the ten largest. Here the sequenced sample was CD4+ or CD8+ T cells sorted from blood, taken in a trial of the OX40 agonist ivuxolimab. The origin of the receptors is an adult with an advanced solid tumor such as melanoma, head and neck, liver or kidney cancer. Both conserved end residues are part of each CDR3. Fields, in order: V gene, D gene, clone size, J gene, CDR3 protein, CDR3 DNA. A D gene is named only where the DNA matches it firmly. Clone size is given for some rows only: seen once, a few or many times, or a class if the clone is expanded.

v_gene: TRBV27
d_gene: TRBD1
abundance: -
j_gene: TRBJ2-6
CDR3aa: CASSERQGLSSGANVLTF
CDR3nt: TGTGCCAGCAGTGAAAGACAGGGGTTATCCTCTGGGGCCAACGTCCTGACTTTC

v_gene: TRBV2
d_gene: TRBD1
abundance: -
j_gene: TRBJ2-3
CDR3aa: CASSAQGVSTDTQYF
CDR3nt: TGTGCCAGCAGCGCACAGGGGGTGAGCACAGATACGCAGTATTTT

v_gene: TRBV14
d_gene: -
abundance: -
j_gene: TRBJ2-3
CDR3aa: CASSQQITDTQYF
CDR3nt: TGTGCCAGCAGCCAACAAATTACAGATACGCAGTATTTT

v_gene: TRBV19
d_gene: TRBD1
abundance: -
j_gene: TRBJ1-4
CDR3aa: CASRRQGDEKLFF
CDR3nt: TGTGCCAGCCGAAGACAGGGGGACGAAAAACTGTTTTTT

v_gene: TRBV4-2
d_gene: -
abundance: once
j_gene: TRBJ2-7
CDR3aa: CASSQEIGVSYEQYF
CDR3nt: TGTGCCAGCAGCCAAGAGATCGGGGTATCCTACGAGCAGTACTTC

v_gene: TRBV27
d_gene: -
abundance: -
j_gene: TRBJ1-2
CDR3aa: CASRFHDGVGIYGYTF
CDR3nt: TGTGCCAGCAGATTCCACGACGGGGTTGGTATATATGGCTACACCTTC

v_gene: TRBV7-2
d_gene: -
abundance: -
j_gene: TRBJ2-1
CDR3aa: CASSLGPFTGNEQFF
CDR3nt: TGTGCCAGCAGCTTGGGCCCGTTTACTGGCAATGAGCAGTTCTTC

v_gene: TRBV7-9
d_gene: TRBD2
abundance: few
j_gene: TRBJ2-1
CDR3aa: CASSLPSAGGPYNEQFF
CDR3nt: TGTGCCAGCAGCTTACCGTCAGCGGGAGGCCCCTACAATGAGCAGTTCTTC

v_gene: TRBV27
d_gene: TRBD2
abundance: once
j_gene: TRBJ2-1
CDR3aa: CASSNRDGTSGIYNEQFF
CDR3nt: TGTGCCAGCAGTAACCGGGACGGGACTAGCGGGATCTACAATGAGCAGTTCTTC

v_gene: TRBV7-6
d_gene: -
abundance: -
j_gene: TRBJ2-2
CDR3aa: CASSLVGGGELFF
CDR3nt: TGTGCCAGCAGCTTAGTTGGTGGCGGGGAGCTGTTTTTT

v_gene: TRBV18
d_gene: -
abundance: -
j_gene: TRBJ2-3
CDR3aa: CASSGRQSRGGTDTQYF
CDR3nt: TGTGCCAGCTCAGGACGACAGTCGAGGGGTGGCACAGATACGCAGTATTTT

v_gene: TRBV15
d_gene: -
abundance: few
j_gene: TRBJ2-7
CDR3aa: CATSSDYNPTSEQYF
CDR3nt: TGTGCCACCAGCAGTGACTACAACCCAACCTCCGAGCAGTACTTC

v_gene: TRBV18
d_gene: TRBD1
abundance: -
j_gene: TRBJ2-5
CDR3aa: CASSPQGALETQYF
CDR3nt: TGTGCCAGCTCACCCCAGGGGGCCCTTGAGACCCAGTACTTC

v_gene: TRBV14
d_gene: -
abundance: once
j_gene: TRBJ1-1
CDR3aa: CATGGRLTAFF
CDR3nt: TGTGCCACCGGAGGGCGGCTTACAGCTTTCTTT

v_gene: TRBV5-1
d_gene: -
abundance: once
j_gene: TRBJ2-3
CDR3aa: CASSLGGTKRTDTQYF
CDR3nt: TGCGCCAGCAGCTTGGGGGGGACAAAACGCACAGATACGCAGTATTTT

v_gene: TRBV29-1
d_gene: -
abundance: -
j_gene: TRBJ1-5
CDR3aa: CSVGGSSNQPQHF
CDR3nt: TGCAGCGTTGGGGGATCTAGCAATCAGCCCCAGCATTTT

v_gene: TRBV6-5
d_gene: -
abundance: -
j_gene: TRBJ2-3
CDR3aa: CATITGFVGDTQYF
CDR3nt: TGTGCCACTATAACAGGGTTCGTAGGAGATACGCAGTATTTT

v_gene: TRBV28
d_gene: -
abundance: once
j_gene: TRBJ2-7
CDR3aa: CASKGAGISGGEQYF
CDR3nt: TGTGCCAGCAAGGGCGCGGGTATCTCCGGGGGAGAGCAGTACTTC

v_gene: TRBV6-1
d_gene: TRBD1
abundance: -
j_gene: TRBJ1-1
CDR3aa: CASRSLTGYTEAFF
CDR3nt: TGTGCCAGCAGATCCCTGACAGGGTACACTGAAGCTTTCTTT

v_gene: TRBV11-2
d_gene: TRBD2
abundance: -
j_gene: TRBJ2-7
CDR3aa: CASSLGPLLAGRYEQYF
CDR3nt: TGTGCCAGCAGCTTAGGCCCACTACTAGCGGGAAGGTACGAGCAGTACTTC